The source of this T cell receptor (beta chain) is a study of Ad26.COV2.S vaccination and SARS-CoV-2 variants. The overall study: In the study, Ad26.COV2.S was injected intramuscularly once, or twice 56 days apart. Study-level points and caveats: Those who received vaccine or placebo ended up with similar non-spike TCR breadth. After vaccination, reports described spike-specific CD8+ and CD4+ T cell responses as showing substantial breadth.

A remark on this clone: Antigen: not known.

The repertoire was sequenced with immunoSEQ multiplex PCR; TCRdb's copy has only in-frame clones and lacks some. Of 300,000 to 400,000 clones listed, 85% are singletons. The CDR3 consists of 16 residues. The V gene's germline CDR1 is MNHEY and CDR2 SVGEGT. V shed 0 bases and J shed 3 bases, with 15 bases lying between them. Treatment noted: approximately 18 received Ad26.COV2.S at low or high dose, single or two shots; five or six received placebo; per-sample allocation not given. On day 63 after the first injection, vaccine and placebo recipients gave samples. Expressing Wuhan-strain SARS-CoV-2 spike, an Ad26 vector served as the vaccine.

The TCR originated in a person aged 18-65 years who received the Ad26.COV2.S COVID-19 vaccine or a placebo. The sample consisted of peripheral blood, taken in a trial of Ad26.COV2.S vaccine versus placebo. This chain uses TRBV6-2 or TRBV6-3 with TRBJ2-7; D ambiguous. The CDR3 loop is CASSYSLGGADYEQYF. CDR3 in DNA: TGTGCCAGCAGTTACTCTCTGGGCGGAGCTGACTACGAGCAGTACTTC.